In its sample, the clone carrying this T cell receptor beta chain was seen many times. The antigen is undetermined. TCRdb re-called the multiplex PCR reads through MiXCR, storing one row per CDR3 protein. The data hold roughly 120,000 distinct CDR3 sequences, with 15% to 20% observed a single time. The lymph nodes were axillary draining lymph nodes from breast cancer patients. The record originates from a study of breast tumors, draining lymph nodes, adjacent tissues. Study observations and caveats: Tumor TCR diversity was below lymph nodes but above nontumor tissue. Tumor T cell lymph node origin was a supported hypothesis, not proven. Luminal-like breast cancer showed significantly higher tumor–nontumor repertoire similarity than basal-like. Data fit most tumor T cells coming from lymph node, expanding in tumor.

This TCR came from a female donor with breast cancer. Some clones in this sample may be carry-over from other donors' samples. The sequencing input was axillary lymph node tissue.

CDR3 DNA: TGCAGTGCTACTCGACAGGGGATGGATTCACCCCTCCACTTT. Its protein product is CSATRQGMDSPLHF. The chain links TRBV20-1 to TRBJ1-6; 8 bases agree with TRBD1. Germline V gene sequence: CDR1 DFQATT, CDR2 SNEGSKA (reference sequence). Trimming took 4 bases from V and 8 from J; bases not matched to a gene: 7. The CDR3 is 14 residues long.